This T cell receptor beta chain was identified during a study of post-analysis software for immune sequencing data (dated by TCRdb to between 2014 and 2016). In the study overall: Disease courses on record covered relapsing-remitting, secondary progressive and progressive-relapsing multiple sclerosis, though some patients had no subtype annotation. A subset of samples was prepared in parallel using single-end sample barcoding, then pooled and co-amplified after Illumina adapter ligation. The patient repertoires were compared against approximately eleven previously published healthy control repertoires obtained from donors aged 6 to 25 years.

Compared with germline, V lacks 8 bases and J lacks 9 bases; bases without a gene match: 19. CDR3 length: 18 amino acids, cysteine to phenylalanine. Just CDR3 DNA is preserved here, 54 bases in frame from base 1. CDR1 and CDR2, looked up from the germline V gene, are SNHLY and FYNNEI. General conclusions and limits of the study: The control group was slightly older than the multiple sclerosis patient group. Multiple sclerosis patients had significantly lower normalized Chao1 diversity than controls, a result that suggests substantial peripheral T-cell clonal expansion. Patients showed significantly higher frequencies than controls for a handful of TRBV segments, among them TRBV5-6, TRBV5-1 and TRBV20-1. Strong co-clustering of samples prepared in the same batch was shown by direct clustering with F measure, prompting a batch-effect correction.

The library was prepared using PCR. Sequencing was performed on an Illumina HiSeq 2500. Unique molecular identifiers were incorporated into TCR beta cDNA libraries to reduce PCR and sequencing biases. Every 1 to 10 million input T cells yielded 500,000 or so cDNA molecules, meaning each molecule approximated one T cell. The patient libraries were prepared and sequenced using the same protocol as the earlier healthy control dataset. Within a given batch, samples were prepared together, multiplexed and sequenced on the same HiSeq lane. Per the source publication's procedure: Raw barcoded reads were processed with MIGEC, discarding single-read molecular identifier groups before consensus assembly and CDR3 extraction. Clonotype tables were post-analysed with VDJtools, normalizing diversity by down-sampling all datasets to the smallest sample size. To correct batch-related cross-sample contamination, repertoire overlap clustering matched CDR3 amino acid sequences but not nucleotide sequences. Starting from the raw public reads, TCRdb applied fastp trimming at Q25, assembled clones with MiXCR and retained in-frame beta chains. Rows with a matching CDR3 protein are joined into one entry that keeps the most common DNA and genes. The V and J calls were not made by the authors but by TCRdb's processing. The table for this sample lists roughly 730,000 distinct CDR3 sequences; about 27% of them were counted only once. The top ten clones comprise about 0.5% of the sample.

A remark on this clonotype: Its antigen is currently not known. No per-base quality is available; no much larger clone lies one base away.

TCR beta repertoires were profiled from peripheral blood of over 10 young patients with multiple sclerosis to demonstrate the VDJtools post-analysis software. The patients with multiple sclerosis were children and adolescents between roughly 6 and 16 years of age. This clonotype originated in a girl under 18 with multiple sclerosis. This receptor chain uses TRBV2 and TRBJ2-1, and 13 bases in between align with TRBD2. Sequences were obtained from blood. The sequenced DNA: TGTGCCAGCCGCACGGTAGGATGGGGACTAGCGGGGTCGCGTGAGCAGTTCTTC. Its translation reads: CASRTVGWGLAGSREQFF.